Only a few counts were recorded for the clone carrying this TCR beta chain. The data derive from a study of technical replicates of blood from a few donors. With 6 bases removed from V and 2 bases from J, the gap between germline ends came to 13 bases. Germline V gene data show CDR1 as MNHEY and CDR2 as SMNVEV (reference sequence). The CDR3 sequence is 14 residues long. Measured with immunoSEQ multiplex PCR; TCRdb has only the in-frame clones, and not every one. The repertoire includes some 10,000 clones, around 94% of them detected once, and roughly 7% sits in the top ten. Material: PBMCs. The gene calls are TRBV27 and TRBJ2-5; D call uncertain. The sequence derives from a human donor in good health. CDR3 sequence reads: CASSRKLPQETQYF. The CDR3, as DNA: TGTGCCAGCAGCCGAAAGCTGCCTCAAGAGACCCAGTACTTC.